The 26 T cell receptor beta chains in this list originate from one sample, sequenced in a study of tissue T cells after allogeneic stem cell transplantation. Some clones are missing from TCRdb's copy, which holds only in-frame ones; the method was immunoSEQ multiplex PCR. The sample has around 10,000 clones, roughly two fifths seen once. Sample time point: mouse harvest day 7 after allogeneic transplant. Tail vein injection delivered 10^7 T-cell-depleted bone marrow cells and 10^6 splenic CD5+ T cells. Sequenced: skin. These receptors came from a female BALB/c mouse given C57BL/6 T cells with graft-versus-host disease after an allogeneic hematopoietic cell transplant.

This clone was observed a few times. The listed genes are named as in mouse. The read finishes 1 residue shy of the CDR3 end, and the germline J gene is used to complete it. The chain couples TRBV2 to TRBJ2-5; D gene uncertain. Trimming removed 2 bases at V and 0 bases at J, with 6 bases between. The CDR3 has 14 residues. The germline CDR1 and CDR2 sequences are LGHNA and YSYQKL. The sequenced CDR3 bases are TGTGCCAGCAGCCAAAACCAGAACCAAGACACCCAGTAC. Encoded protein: CASSQNQNQDTQY. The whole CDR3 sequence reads CASSQNQNQDTQYF.

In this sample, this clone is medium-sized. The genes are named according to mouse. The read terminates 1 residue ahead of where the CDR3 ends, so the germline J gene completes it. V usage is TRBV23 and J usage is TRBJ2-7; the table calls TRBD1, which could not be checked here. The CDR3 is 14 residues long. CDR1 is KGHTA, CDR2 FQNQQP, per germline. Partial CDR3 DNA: TGCTCCAGCAGTCACTCAGGGAGCTCCTATGAACAGTAC. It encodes CSSSHSGSSYEQY. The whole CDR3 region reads CSSSHSGSSYEQYF.

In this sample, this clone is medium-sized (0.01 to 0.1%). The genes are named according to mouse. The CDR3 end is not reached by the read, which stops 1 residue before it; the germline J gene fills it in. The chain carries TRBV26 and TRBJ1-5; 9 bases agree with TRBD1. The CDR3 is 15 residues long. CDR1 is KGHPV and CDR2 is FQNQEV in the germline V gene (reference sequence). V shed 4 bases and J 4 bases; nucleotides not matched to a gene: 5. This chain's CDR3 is CASSPYRGQNQAPLF. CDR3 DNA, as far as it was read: TGTGCCAGCAGTCCATACAGGGGGCAGAACCAGGCTCCGCTT.

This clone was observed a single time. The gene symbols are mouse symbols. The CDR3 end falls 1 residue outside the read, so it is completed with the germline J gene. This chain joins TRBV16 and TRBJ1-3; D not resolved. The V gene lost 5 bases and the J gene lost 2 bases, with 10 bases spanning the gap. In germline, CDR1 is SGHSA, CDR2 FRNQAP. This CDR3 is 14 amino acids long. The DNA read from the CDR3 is TGTGCAAGCAGCACCGACGGGCCTGGAAATACGCTCTAT. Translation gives CASSTDGPGNTLY. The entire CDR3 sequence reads CASSTDGPGNTLYF. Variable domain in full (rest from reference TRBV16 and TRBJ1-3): NAGVIQTPRHKVTGKGQEATLWCEPISGHSAVFWYRQTIVQGLEFLTYFRNQAPIDDSGMPKERFSAQMPNQSHSTLKIQSTQPQDSAVYLCASSTDGPGNTLYFGEGSRLIVV.

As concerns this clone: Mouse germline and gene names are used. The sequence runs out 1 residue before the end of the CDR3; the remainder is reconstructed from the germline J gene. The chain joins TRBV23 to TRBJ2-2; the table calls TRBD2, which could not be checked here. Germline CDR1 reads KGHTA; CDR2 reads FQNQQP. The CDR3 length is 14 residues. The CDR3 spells CSSSWTENTGQLYF. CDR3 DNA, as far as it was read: TGCTCCAGCAGTTGGACTGAGAACACCGGGCAGCTCTAC.

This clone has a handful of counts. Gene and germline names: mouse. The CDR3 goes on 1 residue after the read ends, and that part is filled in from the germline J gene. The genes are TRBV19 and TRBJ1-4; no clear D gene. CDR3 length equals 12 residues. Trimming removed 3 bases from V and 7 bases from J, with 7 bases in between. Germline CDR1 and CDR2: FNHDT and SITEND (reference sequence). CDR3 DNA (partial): TGTGCCAGCAGTACGACGGGCGAAAGATTATTT. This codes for CASSTTGERLF. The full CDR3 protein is CASSTTGERLFF. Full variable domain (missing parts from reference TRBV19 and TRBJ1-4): GGIITQTPKFLIGQEGQKLTLKCQQNFNHDTMYWYRQDSGKGLRLIYYSITENDLQKGDLSEGYDASREKKSSFSLTVTSAQKNEMAVFLCASSTTGERLFFGHGTKLSVL.

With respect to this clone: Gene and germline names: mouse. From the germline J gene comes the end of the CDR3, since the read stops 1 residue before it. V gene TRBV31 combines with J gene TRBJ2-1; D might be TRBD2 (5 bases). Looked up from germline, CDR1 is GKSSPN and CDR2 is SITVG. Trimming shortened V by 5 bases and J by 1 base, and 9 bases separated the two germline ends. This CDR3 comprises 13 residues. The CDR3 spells CAWGWANYAEQFF. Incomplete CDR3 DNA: TGTGCCTGGGGCTGGGCGAACTATGCTGAGCAGTTC.

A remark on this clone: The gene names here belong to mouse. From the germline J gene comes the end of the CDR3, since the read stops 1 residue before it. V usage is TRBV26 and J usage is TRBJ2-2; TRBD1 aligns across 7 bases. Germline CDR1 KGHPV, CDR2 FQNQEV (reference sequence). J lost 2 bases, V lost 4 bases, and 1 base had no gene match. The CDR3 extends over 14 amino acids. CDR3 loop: CASSPGQNTGQLYF. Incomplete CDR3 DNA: TGTGCCAGCAGTCCGGGACAGAACACCGGGCAGCTCTAC.

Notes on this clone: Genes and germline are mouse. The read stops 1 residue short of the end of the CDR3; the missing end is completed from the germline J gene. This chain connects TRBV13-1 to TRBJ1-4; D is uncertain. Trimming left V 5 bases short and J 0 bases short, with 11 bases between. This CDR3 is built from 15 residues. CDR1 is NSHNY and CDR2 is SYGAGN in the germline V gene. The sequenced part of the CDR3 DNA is TGTGCCAGCAGCCCTTCAAGGATTTCCAACGAAAGATTATTT. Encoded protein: CASSPSRISNERLF. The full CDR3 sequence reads CASSPSRISNERLFF.

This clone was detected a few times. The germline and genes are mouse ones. Incomplete CDR3 DNA: TGTGCCAGCAGCCGGGACAGGGGTCACACCGGGCAGCTCTAC. This codes for CASSRDRGHTGQLY. The whole CDR3 reads CASSRDRGHTGQLYF. V gene TRBV26 combines with J gene TRBJ2-2, with 10 bases identical to TRBD1. The DNA ends 1 residue before the CDR3 does, and the rest of the CDR3 is filled in from the germline J gene. Germline V CDR1 and CDR2: KGHPV, FQNQEV (reference sequence). The V gene end was trimmed by 6 bases and the J gene end by 3 bases; junction bases not matched to a gene: 4. CDR3 length: 15 residues.

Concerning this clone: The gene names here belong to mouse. The sequenced part of the CDR3 DNA is TGTGCCAGCAGTTTCACGGGGCGGGAACAGTAC. It encodes CASSFTGREQY. The full CDR3 protein is CASSFTGREQYF. The chain joins TRBV14 to TRBJ2-7; either TRBD1 or TRBD2 may supply D (5 bases each). The CDR3 end lies 1 residue beyond the end of the read and is filled in from the germline J gene. There are 12 residues in the CDR3. Germline-derived CDR1 and CDR2 are SGHDT and FRDEAV. Trimming removed 1 base at V and 7 bases at J, with 9 bases between.

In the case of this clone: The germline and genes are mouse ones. CDR3 DNA, as far as it was read: TGTGCCAGCAGTCTGAGGCAGGGGATTGAACAGTAC. Its protein is CASSLRQGIEQY. The CDR3 in its entirety is CASSLRQGIEQYF. This chain uses TRBV26 with TRBJ2-7, with D maybe TRBD1 (6 bases). The read terminates 1 residue before the CDR3 end, so the remaining end is supplied by the germline J gene. The V gene lost 2 bases and the J gene lost 6 bases, with 11 bases spanning the gap. The germline gives CDR1 KGHPV, CDR2 FQNQEV (reference sequence). The CDR3 runs 13 residues.

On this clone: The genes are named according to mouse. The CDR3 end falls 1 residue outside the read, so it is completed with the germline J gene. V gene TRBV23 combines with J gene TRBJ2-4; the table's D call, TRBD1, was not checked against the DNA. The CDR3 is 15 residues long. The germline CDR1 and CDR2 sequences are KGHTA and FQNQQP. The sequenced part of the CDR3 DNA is TGCTCCAGCAGTCGACAGGGGGGTAGTCAAAACACCTTGTAC. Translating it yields CSSSRQGGSQNTLY. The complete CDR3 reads CSSSRQGGSQNTLYF.

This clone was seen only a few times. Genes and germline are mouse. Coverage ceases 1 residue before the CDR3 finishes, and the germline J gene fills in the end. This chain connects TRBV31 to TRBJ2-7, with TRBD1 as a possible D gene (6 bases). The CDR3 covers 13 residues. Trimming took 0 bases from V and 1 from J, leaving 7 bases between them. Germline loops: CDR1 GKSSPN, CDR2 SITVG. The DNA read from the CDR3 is TGTGCCTGGAGTCTTGGGACATCCTATGAACAGTAC. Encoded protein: CAWSLGTSYEQY. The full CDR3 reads CAWSLGTSYEQYF.

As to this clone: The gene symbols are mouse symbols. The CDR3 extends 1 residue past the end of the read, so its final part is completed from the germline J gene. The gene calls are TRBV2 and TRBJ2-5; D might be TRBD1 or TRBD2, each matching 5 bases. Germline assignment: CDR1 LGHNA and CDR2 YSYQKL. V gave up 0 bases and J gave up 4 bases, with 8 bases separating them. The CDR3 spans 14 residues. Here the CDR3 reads CASSQESGEDTQYF. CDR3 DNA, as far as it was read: TGTGCCAGCAGCCAAGAGTCGGGGGAAGACACCCAGTAC.

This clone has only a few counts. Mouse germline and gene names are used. The sequenced CDR3 bases are TGTGCCAGCGGTGACCCGGGACAGACCAACGAAAGATTATTT. The encoded protein is CASGDPGQTNERLF. The full-length CDR3 reads as CASGDPGQTNERLFF. This sequence joins TRBV13-2 and TRBJ1-4; 7 bases match TRBD1. The read stops 1 residue short of the end of the CDR3; the missing end is completed from the germline J gene. Germline trimming cut 2 bases from V and 3 bases from J; bases unmatched to any gene: 4. Germline values: CDR1 NNHNN, CDR2 SYGAGS (reference sequence). The CDR3 covers 15 residues.

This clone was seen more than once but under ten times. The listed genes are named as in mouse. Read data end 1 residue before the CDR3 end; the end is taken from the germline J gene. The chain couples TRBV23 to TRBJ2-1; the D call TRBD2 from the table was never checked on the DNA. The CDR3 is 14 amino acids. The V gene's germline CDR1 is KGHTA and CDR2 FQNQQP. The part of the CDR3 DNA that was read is TGCTCCAGCAGTCAATCTGGGGGCTATGCTGAGCAGTTC. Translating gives CSSSQSGGYAEQF. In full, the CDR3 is CSSSQSGGYAEQFF.

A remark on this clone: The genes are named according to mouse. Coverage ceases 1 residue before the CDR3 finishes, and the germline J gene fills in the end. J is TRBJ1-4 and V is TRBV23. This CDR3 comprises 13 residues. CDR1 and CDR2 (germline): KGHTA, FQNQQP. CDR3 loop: CSSSHRINERLFF. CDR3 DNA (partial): TGCTCCAGCAGTCATCGCATCAACGAAAGATTATTT.

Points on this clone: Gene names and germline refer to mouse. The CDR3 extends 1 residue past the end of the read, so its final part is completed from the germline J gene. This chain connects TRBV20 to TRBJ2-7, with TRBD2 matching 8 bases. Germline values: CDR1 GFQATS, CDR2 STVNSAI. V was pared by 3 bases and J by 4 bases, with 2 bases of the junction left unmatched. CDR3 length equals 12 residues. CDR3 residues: CGASWGGYEQYF. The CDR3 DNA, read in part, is TGTGGTGCTAGTTGGGGGGGGTATGAACAGTAC.

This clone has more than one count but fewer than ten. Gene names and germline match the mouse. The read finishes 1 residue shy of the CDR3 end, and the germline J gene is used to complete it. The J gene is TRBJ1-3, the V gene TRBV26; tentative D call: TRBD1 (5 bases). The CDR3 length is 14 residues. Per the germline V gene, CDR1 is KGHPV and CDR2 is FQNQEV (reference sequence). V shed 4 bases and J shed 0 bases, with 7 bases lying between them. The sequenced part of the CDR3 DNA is TGTGCCAGCAGTCAGACAGTTTCTGGAAATACGCTCTAT. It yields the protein CASSQTVSGNTLY. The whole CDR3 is CASSQTVSGNTLYF.

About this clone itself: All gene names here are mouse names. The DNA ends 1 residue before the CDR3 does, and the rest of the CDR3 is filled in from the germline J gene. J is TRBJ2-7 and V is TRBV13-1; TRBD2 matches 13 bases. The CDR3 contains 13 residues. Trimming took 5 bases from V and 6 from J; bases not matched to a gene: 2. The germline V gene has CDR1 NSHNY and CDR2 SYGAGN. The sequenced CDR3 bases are TGTGCCAGCAGCGGGACTGGGGGGGTTGAACAGTAC. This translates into CASSGTGGVEQY. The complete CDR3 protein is CASSGTGGVEQYF.

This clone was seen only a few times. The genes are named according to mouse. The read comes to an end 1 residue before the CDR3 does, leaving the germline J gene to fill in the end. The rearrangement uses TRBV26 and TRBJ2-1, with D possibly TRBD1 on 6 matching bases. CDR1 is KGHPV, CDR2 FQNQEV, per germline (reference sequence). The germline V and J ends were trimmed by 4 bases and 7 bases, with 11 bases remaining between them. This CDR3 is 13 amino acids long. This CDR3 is CASSQQGGAEQFF. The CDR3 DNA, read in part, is TGTGCCAGCAGTCAACAGGGTGGGGCTGAGCAGTTC.

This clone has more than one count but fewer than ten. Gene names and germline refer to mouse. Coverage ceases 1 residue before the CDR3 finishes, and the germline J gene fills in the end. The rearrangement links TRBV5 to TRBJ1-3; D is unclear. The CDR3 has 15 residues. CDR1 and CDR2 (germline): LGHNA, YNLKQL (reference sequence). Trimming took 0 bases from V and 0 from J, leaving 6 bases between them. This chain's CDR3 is CASSQEVYSGNTLYF. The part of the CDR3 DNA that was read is TGTGCCAGCAGCCAAGAGGTCTATTCTGGAAATACGCTCTAT.

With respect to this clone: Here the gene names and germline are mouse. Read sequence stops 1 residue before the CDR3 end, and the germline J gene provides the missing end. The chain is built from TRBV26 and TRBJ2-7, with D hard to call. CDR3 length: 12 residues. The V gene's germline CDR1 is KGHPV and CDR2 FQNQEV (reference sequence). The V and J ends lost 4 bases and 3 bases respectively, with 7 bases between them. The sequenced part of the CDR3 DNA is TGTGCCAGCAGTCCGGCAGGCTATGAACAGTAC. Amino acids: CASSPAGYEQY. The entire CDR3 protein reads CASSPAGYEQYF.

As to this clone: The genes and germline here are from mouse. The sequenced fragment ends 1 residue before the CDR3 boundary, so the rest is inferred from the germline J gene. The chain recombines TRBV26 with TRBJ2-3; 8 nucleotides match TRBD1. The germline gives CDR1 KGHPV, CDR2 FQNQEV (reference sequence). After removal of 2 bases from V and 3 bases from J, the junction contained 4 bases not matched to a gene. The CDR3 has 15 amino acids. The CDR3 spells CASSLRDRRAETLYF. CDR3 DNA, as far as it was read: TGTGCCAGCAGTCTGCGGGACAGGAGAGCAGAAACGCTGTAT.

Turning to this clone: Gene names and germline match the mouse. The sequenced part of the CDR3 DNA is TGTGCCAGCAGTCGACAGGGTTCAAACACAGAAGTCTTC. This translates into CASSRQGSNTEVF. The complete CDR3 reads CASSRQGSNTEVFF. The chain uses TRBV26 and TRBJ1-1; the match to TRBD1 covers 7 bases. The observed sequence ends 1 residue before the CDR3 terminus, with the missing tail filled in from the germline J gene. CDR1 and CDR2 from the germline V gene are KGHPV and FQNQEV (reference sequence). V gave up 4 bases and J gave up 0 bases; unmatched junction bases: 2. CDR3 length: 14 residues.